These 14 T cell receptor beta chains were all obtained from the same sample, sequenced in a study of early T cells in non-severe SARS-CoV-2 infection. TCRdb reanalysed the 5' RACE reads using MiXCR and keeps one entry per CDR3 protein. The table has under 60,000 distinct CDR3 sequences, about 10% seen once; the top ten hold around 4.4%. The sequencing input was whole blood. The receptors come from an adult who was a healthcare worker with PCR-confirmed SARS-CoV-2 infection or an uninfected control (not recorded which).

This clonotype appeared many times. The chain uses TRBV11-2 and TRBJ2-1; D gene uncertain. Germline lookup yields CDR1 SGHAT and CDR2 FQNNGV. V was shortened by 1 base and J by 5 bases, with 9 bases between the two germline ends. This CDR3 comprises 14 residues. CDR3 sequence reads: CASSLGAPDNEQFF. The CDR3 DNA sequence: TGTGCCAGCAGCTTAGGGGCCCCCGACAATGAGCAGTTCTTC.

The rearrangement links TRBV11-1 to TRBJ2-3; 11 bases fit TRBD2. From germline, CDR1 is SGHAT and CDR2 FQDESV (reference sequence). The V segment lost 5 bases and the J segment 2 bases; nucleotides outside the gene matches: 6. There are 16 residues in the CDR3. CDR3 sequence reads: CASSARLAGNTDTQYF. CDR3 nucleotide sequence: TGTGCCAGCAGCGCGCGACTAGCGGGGAACACAGATACGCAGTATTTT. The full variable domain, in which reference TRBV11-1 and TRBJ2-3 provide the parts outside the CDR3, is EAEVAQSPRYKITEKSQAVAFWCDPISGHATLYWYRQILGQGPELLVQFQDESVVDDSQLPKDRFSAERLKGVDSTLKIQPAELGDSAMYLCASSARLAGNTDTQYFGPGTRLTVL.

This clonotype came up many times. V is TRBV27 and J is TRBJ2-5; 10 positions agree with TRBD2. The germline V gene has CDR1 MNHEY and CDR2 SMNVEV (reference sequence). The CDR3 spans 15 residues. The trim removed 6 bases at V and 3 bases at J, leaving 7 bases unmatched. CDR3 amino acids: CASSQGSGREETQYF. Here the CDR3 DNA reads TGTGCCAGCAGCCAAGGGAGCGGGAGGGAAGAGACCCAGTACTTC.

Concerning this clonotype: At one end the junction does not follow the germline gene, possibly because of a read error. J is TRBJ2-1 and V is TRBV4-1; D remains ambiguous. Germline V gene lookup returns CDR1 MGHRA and CDR2 YSYEKL. There are 12 residues in the CDR3. The CDR3, as DNA: TGCACCAGCAGCCAAGGATACAATGAGCAGTTCTTC. Encoded protein: CTSSQGYNEQFF.

The V gene is TRBV11-2, the J gene TRBJ2-2; D is ambiguous. The CDR3 runs 13 residues. The V end was cut by 5 bases, the J end by 5 bases, with 9 bases between. From germline, CDR1 is SGHAT and CDR2 FQNNGV. CDR3 loop: CASSLRPTGELFF. CDR3 DNA sequence: TGTGCCAGCAGCCTACGACCGACCGGGGAGCTGTTTTTT.

There are a few counts of this clonotype. The genes are TRBV2 and TRBJ2-3; D possibly corresponds to TRBD2 (5 bases). The CDR3 consists of 13 residues. Trimming removed 8 bases at V and 0 bases at J, with 9 bases between. Germline V gene sequence: CDR1 SNHLY, CDR2 FYNNEI. Written as DNA, the CDR3 is TGTGCCAGCGCCCGGGAAAGCACAGATACGCAGTATTTT. This codes for CASARESTDTQYF.

This clonotype is labeled as medium-sized. The V and J genes are TRBV7-9 and TRBJ2-1, with 9 bases fitting TRBD2. The CDR3 is 16 residues long. V was pared by 5 bases and J by 1 base, with 6 bases of the junction left unmatched. The germline V gene encodes CDR1 SEHNR and CDR2 FQNEAQ (reference sequence). CDR3 in amino acids: CASSRIAGASYNEQFF. The DNA for the CDR3 is TGTGCCAGCAGCCGAATAGCGGGAGCATCCTACAATGAGCAGTTCTTC.

About this clonotype itself: Since a much larger clone is just one base distant, this may be a read error. CDR3 DNA: TGTACCAGCAGCGTAGAGGGACAGGCGGGGAGGGTGCAGTTCTTC. It is translated as CTSSVEGQAGRVQFF. The J gene is TRBJ2-1, the V gene TRBV9; weak D call: TRBD1 (8 bases). The CDR3 sequence is 15 residues long. CDR1 SGDLS and CDR2 YYNGEE come from the germline V gene.

About this clonotype itself: A much larger clone differs from this one at a single base, so this may be a read error. The chain has TRBV11-2 and TRBJ2-5, with D tentatively TRBD2 (6 bases). This CDR3 comprises 14 residues. The germline CDR1 and CDR2 sequences are SGHAT and FQNNGV. This CDR3 reads CASSLGLSQEIQYF. In DNA, the CDR3 is TGTGCCAGCAGCCTGGGACTGTCTCAAGAGATCCAGTACTTC. Together with reference TRBV11-2 and TRBJ2-5, the CDR3 gives the full variable domain: EAGVAQSPRYKIIEKRQSVAFWCNPISGHATLYWYQQILGQGPKLLIQFQNNGVVDDSQLPKDRFSAERLKGVDSTLKIQPAKLEDSAVYLCASSLGLSQEIQYFGPGTRLLVL.

This clonotype was recorded many times. This chain links TRBV12-3 or TRBV12-4 with TRBJ2-7; 8 bases are a match to TRBD2. With V trimmed by 5 bases and J by 3 bases, 3 bases remained unmatched. CDR3 length equals 13 residues. The CDR3 sequence is CASSPGLDYEQYF. The CDR3 region has the DNA TGTGCCAGCAGTCCGGGACTAGACTACGAGCAGTACTTC.

There are a few counts of this clonotype. This chain uses TRBV11-3 with TRBJ2-1, with D tentatively TRBD2 (5 bases). CDR3 length: 12 amino acids. Per germline, CDR1 SGHNT and CDR2 YENEEA. V was cut by 3 bases and J by 9 bases, with 9 bases left in between. This chain's CDR3 is CASSFEGTEQFF. The DNA for the CDR3 is TGTGCCAGCAGCTTTGAGGGCACTGAGCAGTTCTTC.

V and J are TRBV29-1 and TRBJ2-7, with D perhaps TRBD1 (7 bases). V gave up 3 bases and J gave up 5 bases, with 14 bases separating them. CDR1 is SQVTM, CDR2 ANQGSEA, per germline. This CDR3 contains 13 residues. For the CDR3, the DNA is TGCAGCGTTGATGAGGCAGGGGGGAACGAGCAGTACTTC. It is translated as CSVDEAGGNEQYF.

The rearrangement uses TRBV19 and TRBJ2-4; D is uncertain. Germline V gene sequence: CDR1 LNHDA, CDR2 SQIVND (reference sequence). The CDR3 spans 13 residues. V was shortened by 6 bases and J by 0 bases, with 6 bases between the two germline ends. The CDR3 loop is CASSGLAKNIQYF. The CDR3 DNA sequence: TGTGCCAGTAGCGGGTTAGCCAAAAACATTCAGTACTTC.

The sample holds many counts of this clonotype. The V call is TRBV7-9, the J call TRBJ1-1; no definite D call. Trimming left V 8 bases short and J 6 bases short, with 16 bases between. The CDR3 covers 13 residues. Germline V lookup: CDR1 SEHNR, CDR2 FQNEAQ (reference sequence). The CDR3 DNA reads as TGTGCCAGCCAGCAGCCCCCCGGGGCTGAAGCTTTCTTT. Translating it yields CASQQPPGAEAFF.